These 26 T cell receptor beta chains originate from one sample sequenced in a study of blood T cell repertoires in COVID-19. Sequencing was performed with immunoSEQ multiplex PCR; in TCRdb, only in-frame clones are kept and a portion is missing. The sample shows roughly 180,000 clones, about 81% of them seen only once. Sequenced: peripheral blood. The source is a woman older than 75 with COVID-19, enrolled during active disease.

The CDR3 loop reads CSVATSPQGEQYF. In DNA form, the CDR3 reads TGCAGCGTCGCAACCTCCCCCCAGGGCGAGCAGTACTTC. The V gene is TRBV29-1, the J gene TRBJ2-7; TRBD1 is a possible D gene (5 bases). This CDR3 has 13 residues. V lost 6 bases and J 6 bases, leaving 18 bases between the germline ends. Germline V gene sequence: CDR1 SQVTM, CDR2 ANQGSEA.

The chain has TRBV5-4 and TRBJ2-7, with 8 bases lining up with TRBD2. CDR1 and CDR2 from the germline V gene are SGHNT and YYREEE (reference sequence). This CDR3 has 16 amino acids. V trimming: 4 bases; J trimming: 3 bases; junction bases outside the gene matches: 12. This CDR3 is CASSPRGGQKGYEQYF. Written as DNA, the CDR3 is TGTGCCAGCAGCCCCCGGGGGGGGCAGAAAGGCTACGAGCAGTACTTC. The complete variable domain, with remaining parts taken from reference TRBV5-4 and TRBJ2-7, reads ETGVTQSPTHLIKTRGQQVTLRCSSQSGHNTVSWYQQALGQGPQFIFQYYREEENGRGNFPPRFSGLQFPNYSSELNVNALELDDSALYLCASSPRGGQKGYEQYFGPGTRLTVT.

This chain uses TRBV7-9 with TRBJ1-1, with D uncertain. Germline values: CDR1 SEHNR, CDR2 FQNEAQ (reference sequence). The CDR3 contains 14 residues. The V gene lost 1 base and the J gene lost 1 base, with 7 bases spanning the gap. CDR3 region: CASSLDTRNTEAFF. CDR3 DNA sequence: TGTGCCAGCAGCTTAGATACACGGAACACTGAAGCTTTCTTT.

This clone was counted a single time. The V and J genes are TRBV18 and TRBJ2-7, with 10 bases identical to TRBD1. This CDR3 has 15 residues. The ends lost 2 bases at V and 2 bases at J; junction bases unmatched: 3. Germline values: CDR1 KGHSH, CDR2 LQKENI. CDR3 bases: TGTGCCAGCTCACCAGGACAGGGGGAGGCCTACGAGCAGTACTTC. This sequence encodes CASSPGQGEAYEQYF.

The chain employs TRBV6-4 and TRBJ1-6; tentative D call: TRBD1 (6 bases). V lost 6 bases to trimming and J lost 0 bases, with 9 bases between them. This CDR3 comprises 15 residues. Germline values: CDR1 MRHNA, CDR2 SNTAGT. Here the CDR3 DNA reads TGTGCCAGCAGAGCGGACAGCTCCTATAATTCACCCCTCCACTTT. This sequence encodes CASRADSSYNSPLHF.

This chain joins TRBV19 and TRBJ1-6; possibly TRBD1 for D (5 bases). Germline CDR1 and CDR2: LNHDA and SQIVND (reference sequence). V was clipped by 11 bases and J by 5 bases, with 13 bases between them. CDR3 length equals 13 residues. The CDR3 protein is CAAGTVNNSPLHF. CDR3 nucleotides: TGTGCCGCGGGGACGGTAAATAATTCACCCCTCCACTTT. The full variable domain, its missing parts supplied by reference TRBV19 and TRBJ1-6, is DGGITQSPKYLFRKEGQNVTLSCEQNLNHDAMYWYRQDPGQGLRLIYYSQIVNDFQKGDIAEGYSVSREKKESFPLTVTSAQKNPTAFYLCAAGTVNNSPLHFGNGTRLTVT.

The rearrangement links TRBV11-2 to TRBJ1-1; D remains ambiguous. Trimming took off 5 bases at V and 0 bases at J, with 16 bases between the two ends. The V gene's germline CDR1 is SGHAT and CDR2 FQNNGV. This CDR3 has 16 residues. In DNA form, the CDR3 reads TGTGCCAGCAGCCCTCGAAGTTGGGCGATGAACACTGAAGCTTTCTTT. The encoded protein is CASSPRSWAMNTEAFF.

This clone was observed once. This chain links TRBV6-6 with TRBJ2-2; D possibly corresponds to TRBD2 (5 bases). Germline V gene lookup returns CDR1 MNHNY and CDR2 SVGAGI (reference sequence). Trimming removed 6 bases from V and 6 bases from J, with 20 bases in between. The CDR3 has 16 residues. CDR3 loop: CASSLGVFQRAGELFF. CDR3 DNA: TGTGCCAGCAGCCTGGGAGTTTTTCAGCGCGCCGGGGAGCTGTTTTTT.

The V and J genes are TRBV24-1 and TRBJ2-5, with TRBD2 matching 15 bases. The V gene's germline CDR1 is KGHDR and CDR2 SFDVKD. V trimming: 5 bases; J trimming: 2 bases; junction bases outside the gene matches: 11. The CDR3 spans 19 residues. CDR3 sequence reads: CATSAIYPGLAGGQETQYF. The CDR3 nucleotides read TGTGCCACCAGTGCAATATACCCGGGACTAGCGGGGGGTCAAGAGACCCAGTACTTC.

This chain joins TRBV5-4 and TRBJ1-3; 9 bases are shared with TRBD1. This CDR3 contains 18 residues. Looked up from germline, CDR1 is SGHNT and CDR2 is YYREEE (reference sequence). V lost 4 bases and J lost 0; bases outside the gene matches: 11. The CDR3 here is CASSTSGTGSLSGNTIYF. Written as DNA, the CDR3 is TGTGCCAGCAGCACGTCCGGGACAGGGAGTCTCTCTGGAAACACCATATATTTT.

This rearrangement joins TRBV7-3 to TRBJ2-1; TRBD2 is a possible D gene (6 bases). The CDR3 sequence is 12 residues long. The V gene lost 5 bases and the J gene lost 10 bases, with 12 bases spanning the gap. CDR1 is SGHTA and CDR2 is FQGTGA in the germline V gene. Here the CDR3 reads CASSPTGVEQFF. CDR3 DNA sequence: TGTGCCAGCAGCCCAACGGGGGTGGAGCAGTTCTTC.

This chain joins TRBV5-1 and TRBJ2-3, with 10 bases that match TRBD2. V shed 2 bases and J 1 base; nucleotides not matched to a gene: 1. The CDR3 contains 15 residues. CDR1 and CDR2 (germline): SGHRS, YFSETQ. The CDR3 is CASSFGLAGTDTQYF. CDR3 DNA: TGCGCCAGCAGCTTTGGACTAGCGGGCACAGATACGCAGTATTTT.

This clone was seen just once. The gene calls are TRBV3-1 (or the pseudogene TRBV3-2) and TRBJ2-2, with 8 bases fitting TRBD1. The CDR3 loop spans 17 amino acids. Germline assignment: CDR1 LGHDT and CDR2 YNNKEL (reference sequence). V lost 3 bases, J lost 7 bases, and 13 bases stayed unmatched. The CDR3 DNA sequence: TGTGCCAGCAGCCAGGCCGGACAGGGCGGTATCTACGGGGAGCTGTTTTTT. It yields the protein CASSQAGQGGIYGELFF.

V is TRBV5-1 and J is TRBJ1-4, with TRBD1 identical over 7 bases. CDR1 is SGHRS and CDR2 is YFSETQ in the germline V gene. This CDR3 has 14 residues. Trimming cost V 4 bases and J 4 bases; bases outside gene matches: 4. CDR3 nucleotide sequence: TGCGCCAGCAGCCAGGGACAGCGTAATGAAAAACTGTTTTTT. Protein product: CASSQGQRNEKLFF.

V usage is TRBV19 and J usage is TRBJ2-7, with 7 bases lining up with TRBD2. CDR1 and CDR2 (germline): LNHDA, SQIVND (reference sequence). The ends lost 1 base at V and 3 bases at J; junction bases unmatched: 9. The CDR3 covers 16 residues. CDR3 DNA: TGTGCCAGTAGTATAGGTCCGGGGGGACTAAACTACGAGCAGTACTTC. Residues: CASSIGPGGLNYEQYF.

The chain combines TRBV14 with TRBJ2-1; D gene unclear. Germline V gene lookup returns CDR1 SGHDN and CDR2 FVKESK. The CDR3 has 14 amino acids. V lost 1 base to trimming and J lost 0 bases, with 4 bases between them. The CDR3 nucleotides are TGTGCCAGCAGCCAAGCCAACTCCTACAATGAGCAGTTCTTC. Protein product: CASSQANSYNEQFF.

The CDR3 DNA sequence: TGTGCCAGCAGCTTGGGCACGGCTAACTATGGCTACACCTTC. As protein: CASSLGTANYGYTF. The chain recombines TRBV7-8 with TRBJ1-2; D unresolved. Trimming shortened V by 3 bases and J by 0 bases, and 8 bases separated the two germline ends. Germline CDR1 and CDR2: SGHVS and FQNEAQ. The CDR3 runs to 14 residues.

The CDR3 sequence is CASRGDTSNQPQHF. The CDR3 DNA reads TGTGCCAGCAGGGGAGACACCAGCAATCAGCCCCAGCATTTT. The chain joins TRBV2 to TRBJ1-5; no clear D gene. The length of the CDR3 is 14 residues. Germline CDR1 reads SNHLY; CDR2 reads FYNNEI. V was trimmed by 6 bases and J by 1 base, leaving 10 bases between them. The variable domain in full, with the rest retrieved from reference TRBV2 and TRBJ1-5, is EPEVTQTPSHQVTQMGQEVILRCVPISNHLYFYWYRQILGQKVEFLVSFYNNEISEKSEIFDDQFSVERPDGSNFTLKIRSTKLEDSAMYFCASRGDTSNQPQHFGDGTRLSIL.

The CDR3 DNA reads as TGTGCCAGCAGCCGGAACAGGGGCAATGAGCAGTTCTTC. Encoded protein: CASSRNRGNEQFF. The genes are TRBV5-4 and TRBJ2-1; 7 bases fit TRBD1. The CDR3 has 13 amino acids. CDR1 is SGHNT, CDR2 YYREEE, per germline (reference sequence). V lost 4 bases and J lost 6; bases outside the gene matches: 4.

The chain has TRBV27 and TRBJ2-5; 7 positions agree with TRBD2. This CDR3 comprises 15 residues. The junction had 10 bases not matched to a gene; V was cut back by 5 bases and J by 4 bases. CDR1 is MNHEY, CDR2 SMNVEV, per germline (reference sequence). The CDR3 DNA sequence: TGTGCCAGCAGTCCCGGGACCCCGGGGGGAGAGACCCAGTACTTC. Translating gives CASSPGTPGGETQYF.

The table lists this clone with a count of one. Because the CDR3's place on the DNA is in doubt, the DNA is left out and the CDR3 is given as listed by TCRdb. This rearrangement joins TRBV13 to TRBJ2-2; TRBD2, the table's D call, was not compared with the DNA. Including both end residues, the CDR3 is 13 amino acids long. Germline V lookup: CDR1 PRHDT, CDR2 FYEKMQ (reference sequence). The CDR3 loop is CASSVGPGGELFF.

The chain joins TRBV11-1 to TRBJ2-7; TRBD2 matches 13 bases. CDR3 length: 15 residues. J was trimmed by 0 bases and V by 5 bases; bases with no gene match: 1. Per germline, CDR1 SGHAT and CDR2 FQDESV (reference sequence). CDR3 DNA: TGTGCCAGCAGCGGGACTAGCGGGGTCTCCTACGAGCAGTACTTC. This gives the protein CASSGTSGVSYEQYF.

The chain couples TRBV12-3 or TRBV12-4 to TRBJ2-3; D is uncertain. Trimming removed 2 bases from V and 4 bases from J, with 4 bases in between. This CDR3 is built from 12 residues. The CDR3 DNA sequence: TGTGCCAGCAGTTTAAAGCCAGATACGCAGTATTTT. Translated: CASSLKPDTQYF.

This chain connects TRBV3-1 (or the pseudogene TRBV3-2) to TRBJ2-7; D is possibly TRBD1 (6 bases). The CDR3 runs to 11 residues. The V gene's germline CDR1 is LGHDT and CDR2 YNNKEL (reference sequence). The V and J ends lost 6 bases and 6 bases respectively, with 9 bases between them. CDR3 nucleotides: TGTGCCAGCAGTGCACAGGGCGAGCAGTACTTC. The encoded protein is CASSAQGEQYF.

The CDR3 nucleotides are TGCGCCAGCACCCCTGGGGGGGCGAGTTCAGATACGCAGTATTTT. Translated, it gives CASTPGGASSDTQYF. The genes are TRBV5-1 and TRBJ2-3; D possibly corresponds to TRBD2 (7 bases). The CDR3 sequence is 15 residues long. V lost 6 bases and J 4 bases, leaving 18 bases between the germline ends. Germline V gene sequence: CDR1 SGHRS, CDR2 YFSETQ.

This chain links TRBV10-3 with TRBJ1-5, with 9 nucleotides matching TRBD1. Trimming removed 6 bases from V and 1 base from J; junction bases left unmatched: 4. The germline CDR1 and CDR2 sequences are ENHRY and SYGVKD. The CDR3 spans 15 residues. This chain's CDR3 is CAIRGTGSSNQPQHF. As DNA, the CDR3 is TGTGCCATCAGGGGGACAGGGTCGAGCAATCAGCCCCAGCATTTT.